The 20 T cell receptor beta chains below come from one sample, sequenced in a study of cytomegalovirus exposure and HLA in healthy donors. PCR was performed using 60 Vbeta and 13 Jbeta primers. Method: immunoSEQ multiplex PCR; TCRdb's copy keeps in-frame clones and lacks some. The sample includes some 54,000 clones, around 70% of them seen just once. Sequencing was performed on PBMCs. The source of these receptors is a man aged 18 to 30 in good health and CMV-seronegative.

The V gene is TRBV6-5, the J gene TRBJ2-3; 7 bases line up with TRBD1. Germline V gene sequence: CDR1 MNHEY, CDR2 SVGAGI. This CDR3 spans 15 amino acids. The J segment lost 2 bases and the V segment lost 2 bases, leaving 4 bases of the junction unmatched. CDR3 DNA sequence: TGTGCCAGCAGTTACCAAGGACAGGTCACAGATACGCAGTATTTT. It encodes CASSYQGQVTDTQYF.

V and J are TRBV29-1 and TRBJ2-7; D possibly corresponds to TRBD1 (5 bases). Trimming shortened V by 6 bases and J by 0 bases, and 15 bases separated the two germline ends. CDR1 is SQVTM and CDR2 is ANQGSEA in the germline V gene. The CDR3 has 14 amino acids. The CDR3 region has the DNA TGCAGCGTGGCCATAGGGGTTCACTCCTACGAGCAGTACTTC. It encodes CSVAIGVHSYEQYF.

The J gene is TRBJ2-1, the V gene TRBV7-6; 16 bases are shared with TRBD2. CDR1 and CDR2 (germline): SGHVS, FNYEAQ. CDR3 size: 17 residues. Trimming took 5 bases from V and 2 from J; bases not matched to a gene: 3. The CDR3 sequence is CASSPGLAGGTYNEQFF. CDR3 DNA sequence: TGTGCCAGCAGCCCGGGACTAGCGGGAGGGACCTACAATGAGCAGTTCTTC.

The chain is built from TRBV4-1 and TRBJ2-7; 12 bases map to TRBD2. Germline V gives CDR1 MGHRA, CDR2 YSYEKL. V lost 1 base and J lost 3; bases outside the gene matches: 4. The CDR3 runs 16 residues. This CDR3 reads CASSQGLAGAFYEQYF. CDR3 DNA sequence: TGCGCCAGCAGCCAAGGACTAGCGGGAGCTTTCTACGAGCAGTACTTC.

The rearrangement uses TRBV9 and TRBJ2-3; D ambiguous. Germline V gene data show CDR1 as SGDLS and CDR2 as YYNGEE. V lost 6 bases and J lost 0, with 14 bases in between. The CDR3 runs to 15 residues. As DNA, the CDR3 is TGTGCCAGCACCCTAATGGCGGCTAGCACAGATACGCAGTATTTT. Protein sequence: CASTLMAASTDTQYF.

The chain is built from TRBV19 and TRBJ1-4; tentatively, D is TRBD1 (6 bases). The CDR3 consists of 16 residues. The ends were cut back, 10 bases at V and 1 base at J, with 19 bases in the middle. Germline V gene lookup returns CDR1 LNHDA and CDR2 SQIVND (reference sequence). CDR3 residues: CATNIRGAGTNEKLFF. The CDR3 bases are TGTGCCACTAACATCAGGGGAGCTGGAACTAATGAAAAACTGTTTTTT.

The chain uses TRBV28 and TRBJ2-7, with D perhaps TRBD1 (5 bases). This CDR3 is built from 12 residues. The V and J ends lost 8 bases and 1 base respectively, with 9 bases between them. Per the germline V gene, CDR1 is MDHEN and CDR2 is SYDVKM. The CDR3 sequence: CASHDSSYEQYF. The DNA of the CDR3 is TGTGCCAGCCACGACAGTTCCTACGAGCAGTACTTC. The variable domain in full, with the rest retrieved from reference TRBV28 and TRBJ2-7, is DVKVTQSSRYLVKRTGEKVFLECVQDMDHENMFWYRQDPGLGLRLIYFSYDVKMKEKGDIPEGYSVSREKKERFSLILESASTNQTSMYLCASHDSSYEQYFGPGTRLTVT.

V gene TRBV7-9 combines with J gene TRBJ2-7; the D is unclear. Germline values: CDR1 SEHNR, CDR2 FQNEAQ (reference sequence). Trimming pared 4 bases from V and 7 bases from J, leaving 8 bases between. This CDR3 spans 11 amino acids. This chain's CDR3 is CASSSFLEQYF. The CDR3, as DNA: TGTGCCAGCAGCTCCTTCCTAGAGCAGTACTTC.

The chain links TRBV6-5 to TRBJ2-7, with D uncertain. CDR1 and CDR2 from the germline V gene are MNHEY and SVGAGI. The CDR3 loop spans 12 amino acids. V was clipped by 6 bases and J by 7 bases, with 13 bases between them. The CDR3 loop is CASRNGPGEQYF. Written as DNA, the CDR3 is TGTGCCAGCAGAAACGGCCCCGGGGAGCAGTACTTC.

A single count supports this clone. The sample carries other DNA sequences with the same CDR3. The CDR3 loop reads CASNGAGGTGELFF. For the CDR3, the DNA is TGTGCCAGCAACGGGGCGGGGGGTACCGGGGAGCTGTTTTTT. J is TRBJ2-2 and V is TRBV2; TRBD2 matches at 8 bases. The length of the CDR3 is 14 residues. The J segment lost 5 bases and the V segment lost 7 bases, leaving 6 bases of the junction unmatched. Germline CDR1 SNHLY, CDR2 FYNNEI.

This chain joins TRBV6-4 and TRBJ2-7; perhaps TRBD2 as D (5 bases). Per germline, CDR1 MRHNA and CDR2 SNTAGT. The CDR3 contains 15 residues. Trimming took off 2 bases at V and 3 bases at J, with 14 bases between the two ends. As DNA, the CDR3 is TGTGCCAGCAGTGACCCAATACAGCGGTACTACGAGCAGTACTTC. Its translation: CASSDPIQRYYEQYF.

The V call is TRBV4-3, the J call TRBJ2-1; 12 bases are shared with TRBD2. Germline V gene data show CDR1 as LGHNA and CDR2 as YSLEER. V shed 0 bases and J 0 bases; nucleotides not matched to a gene: 3. This CDR3 region has 18 residues. In DNA, the CDR3 is TGCGCCAGCAGCCAAGAAGGACTAGCGGGGTCCTCCTACAATGAGCAGTTCTTC. It yields the protein CASSQEGLAGSSYNEQFF.

This sequence joins TRBV30 and TRBJ2-3, with TRBD2 matching over 10 bases. The CDR3 runs 18 residues. Germline-derived CDR1 and CDR2 are GTSNPN and SVGIG (reference sequence). V was clipped by 0 bases and J by 0 bases; unmatched bases: 9. CDR3 in DNA: TGTGCCTGGAGTGTACCCCAGCGGACTAGCGGTAGCACAGATACGCAGTATTTT. Its protein product is CAWSVPQRTSGSTDTQYF.

The chain couples TRBV20-1 to TRBJ2-5, with D possibly being TRBD2 (5 bases). Per the germline V gene, CDR1 is DFQATT and CDR2 is SNEGSKA (reference sequence). CDR3 length equals 11 residues. The V end lost 3 bases, the J end lost 9 bases, and 11 bases lay between the germline ends. The CDR3 DNA reads as TGCAGTGCTAGGGTTACGGAGGCCCAGTACTTC. Translation gives CSARVTEAQYF.

V and J are TRBV19 and TRBJ1-2, with D unclear. CDR3 size: 14 residues. Trimming took off 4 bases at V and 8 bases at J, with 17 bases between the two ends. The germline CDR1 and CDR2 sequences are LNHDA and SQIVND (reference sequence). CDR3 nucleotide sequence: TGTGCCAGTAGTACTAACCAGGAGCGGAGAGGCTACACCTTC. It yields the protein CASSTNQERRGYTF.

The chain recombines TRBV7-2 with TRBJ1-1; no definite D call. This CDR3 spans 14 amino acids. V was shortened by 0 bases and J by 1 base, with 6 bases between the two germline ends. Germline lookup yields CDR1 SGHTA and CDR2 FQGNSA. The CDR3 DNA follows: TGTGCCAGCAGCTTAGCACACGCGAACACTGAAGCTTTCTTT. Its protein product is CASSLAHANTEAFF. Combining the CDR3 with reference TRBV7-2 and TRBJ1-1 gives the whole variable domain GAGVSQSPSNKVTEKGKDVELRCDPISGHTALYWYRQSLGQGLEFLIYFQGNSAPDKSGLPSDRFSAERTGGSVSTLTIQRTQQEDSAVYLCASSLAHANTEAFFGQGTRLTVV.

The V call is TRBV14, the J call TRBJ1-2, with a weak D call TRBD1 (5 bases). V lost 4 bases and J lost 7, with 16 bases in between. The CDR3 loop spans 14 amino acids. Looked up from germline, CDR1 is SGHDN and CDR2 is FVKESK. The CDR3 DNA is TGTGCCAGCAGCCCCGATCAGGGCTTAGGTGGCTACACCTTC. Amino acids: CASSPDQGLGGYTF.

The chain's CDR3 is CASSLAPGSQETQYF. CDR3 sequence (DNA): TGTGCCAGCAGCTTAGCCCCGGGTAGCCAAGAGACCCAGTACTTC. The genes are TRBV11-2 and TRBJ2-5; D remains ambiguous. CDR3 length equals 15 residues. Per the germline V gene, CDR1 is SGHAT and CDR2 is FQNNGV. Trimming left V 1 base short and J 1 base short, with 10 bases between. The whole variable domain, filled in from reference TRBV11-2 and TRBJ2-5, reads EAGVAQSPRYKIIEKRQSVAFWCNPISGHATLYWYQQILGQGPKLLIQFQNNGVVDDSQLPKDRFSAERLKGVDSTLKIQPAKLEDSAVYLCASSLAPGSQETQYFGPGTRLLVL.

The chain combines TRBV7-9 with TRBJ1-2; no firm D call. The CDR3 consists of 12 residues. Germline CDR1 and CDR2: SEHNR and FQNEAQ (reference sequence). Trimming left V 5 bases short and J 8 bases short, with 12 bases between. The CDR3 is CASSVIGFGYTF. In nucleotides, the CDR3 is TGTGCCAGCAGCGTCATCGGGTTCGGCTACACCTTC.

This clone was counted a single time. This sequence joins TRBV29-1 and TRBJ2-5, with 8 bases fitting TRBD2. J lost 9 bases, V lost 2 bases, and 8 bases had no gene match. The germline CDR1 and CDR2 sequences are SQVTM and ANQGSEA. The length of the CDR3 is 13 residues. This chain's CDR3 is CSVEIPSGRAQYF. For the CDR3, the DNA is TGCAGCGTTGAAATTCCCAGCGGGAGAGCCCAGTACTTC.